Ten or more counts support the clone carrying this T cell receptor (beta chain). The sample comes from a study of spatial heterogeneity in lung cancer. V lost 5 bases to trimming and J lost 2 bases; unmatched junction nucleotides: 10. Germline V gives CDR1 SGHTA, CDR2 FQGNSA. CDR3 length: 17 amino acids. Time point denoted: blood at routine non-recurrence follow-up after resection. Researchers sequenced whole RNA taken from tumor, nontumor lung or frozen PBMC without sorting. The study tagged each TCR cDNA molecule with a unique molecular identifier. One entry per CDR3 protein results from TCRdb running MiXCR on the 5' RACE reads. The table shows more than 25,000 distinct CDR3 sequences, with 5.4% occurring only once.

Here the sequenced sample was PBMCs, taken at follow-up. This receptor was identified in a female donor with early-stage non-small cell lung cancer. The gene calls are TRBV7-2 and TRBJ2-2; 8 bases line up with TRBD1. The CDR3 loop is CASSVSGTGANTGELFF. CDR3 DNA: TGTGCCAGCAGCGTATCCGGGACAGGAGCAAACACCGGGGAGCTGTTTTTT.